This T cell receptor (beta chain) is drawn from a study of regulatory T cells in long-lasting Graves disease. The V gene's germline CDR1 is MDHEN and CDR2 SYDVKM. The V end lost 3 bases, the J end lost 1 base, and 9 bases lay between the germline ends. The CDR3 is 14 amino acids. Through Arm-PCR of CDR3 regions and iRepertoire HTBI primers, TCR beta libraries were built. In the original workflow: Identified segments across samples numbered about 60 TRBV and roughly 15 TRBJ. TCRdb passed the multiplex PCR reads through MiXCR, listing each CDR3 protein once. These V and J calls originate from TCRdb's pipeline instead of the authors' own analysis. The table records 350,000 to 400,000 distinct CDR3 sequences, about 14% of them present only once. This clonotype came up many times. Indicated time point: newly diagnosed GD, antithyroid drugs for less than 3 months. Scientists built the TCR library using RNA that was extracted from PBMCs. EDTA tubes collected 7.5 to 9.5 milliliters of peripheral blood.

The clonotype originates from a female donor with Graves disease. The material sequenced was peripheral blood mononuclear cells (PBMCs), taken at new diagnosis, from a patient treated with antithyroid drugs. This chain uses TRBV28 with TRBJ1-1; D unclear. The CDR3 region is CASSLTVENTEAFF. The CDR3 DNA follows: TGTGCCAGCAGTTTGACGGTAGAGAACACTGAAGCTTTCTTT.